Sequencing of this T cell receptor beta chain was carried out in a study of blood T cell repertoires in COVID-19. Overall study: Sample material is recorded as cDNA or gDNA derived from T cells, B-cell-depleted T cells, or PBMCs.

The V end was cut by 1 base, the J end by 5 bases, with 5 bases between. The CDR3 contains 12 residues. Original analysis: Reference gene primer amplification yielded estimated nucleated cell counts. Assay: immunoSEQ multiplex PCR; the TCRdb copy retains only in-frame clones and omits some. V and J calls and clone size are copied from that table; D and trimming were computed from the DNA. Found here are fewer than 200,000 clones, 70% to 80% of them singletons; the top ten hold roughly 8.3%. The sequenced sample was peripheral blood. This chain links TRBV12-3 or TRBV12-4 with TRBJ2-5; no firm D call. The receptor's source is a man in his 60s with acute or convalescent COVID-19. As DNA, the CDR3 is TGTGCCAGCAGTTTAGTCGTGGAGACCCAGTACTTC. Protein: CASSLVVETQYF.